This TCR beta chain was sequenced in a study of blood T cell repertoires in COVID-19. Study details: The United States, Italy and Spain supplied acute and convalescent COVID-19 samples.

TCRdb's table, derived via immunoSEQ multiplex PCR, lists solely in-frame clones and lacks some. The sample records about 250,000 clones, around 91% being singletons. Per germline, CDR1 ENHRY and CDR2 SYGVKD. CDR3 length: 14 residues. V was clipped by 9 bases and J by 8 bases, with 19 bases between them. Individuals aged about 18 to 89 years were recruited from 20 to 25 US areas. The rearrangement links TRBV10-3 to TRBJ1-4; the D is unclear. Sample: PBMCs or T cells enriched from blood (not recorded which). The clonotype comes from a woman aged 18-30 years who had recovered from COVID-19. The CDR3 sequence: CAIGRSRDGEKLFF. In nucleotides, the CDR3 is TGTGCCATAGGGAGATCAAGGGATGGGGAAAAACTGTTTTTT.